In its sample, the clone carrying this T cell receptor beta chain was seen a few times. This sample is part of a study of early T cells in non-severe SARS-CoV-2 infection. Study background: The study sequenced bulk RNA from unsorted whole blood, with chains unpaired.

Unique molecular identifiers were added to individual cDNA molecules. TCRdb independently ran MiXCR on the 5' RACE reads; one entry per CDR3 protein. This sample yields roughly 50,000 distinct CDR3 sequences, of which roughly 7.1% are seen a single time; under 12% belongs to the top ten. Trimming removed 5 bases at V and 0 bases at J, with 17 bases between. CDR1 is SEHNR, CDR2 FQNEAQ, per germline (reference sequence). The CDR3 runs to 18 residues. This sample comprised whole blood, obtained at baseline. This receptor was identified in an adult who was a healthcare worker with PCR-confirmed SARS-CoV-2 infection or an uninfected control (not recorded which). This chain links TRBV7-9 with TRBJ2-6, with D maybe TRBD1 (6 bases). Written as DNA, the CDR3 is TGTGCCAGCAGCCAAACGGACAGACCGATCTCTGGGGCCAACGTCCTGACTTTC. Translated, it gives CASSQTDRPISGANVLTF.